What follows is one T cell receptor (beta chain) and its context. Antigen: not known. Alongside a J-beta primer mix, a sample-barcoded 5' primer served in a second PCR lasting roughly 7 to 11 cycles. From the 5' RACE reads, TCRdb called clonotypes with MiXCR, one entry per CDR3 protein. The table lists about 1.7 million distinct CDR3 sequences, 28% of them singletons, with about 8% in the top ten. This record comes from a study of blood T cells in healthy people across ages. Study-wide results and caveats: While age rose, TCR beta diversity per million T cells dropped in a roughly linear way.

There are 15 residues in the CDR3. V shed 6 bases, J shed 3 bases, and the junction held 8 bases outside the gene matches. Germline-derived CDR1 and CDR2 are SGHTA and FQGTGA. The rearrangement links TRBV7-3 to TRBJ2-7; 10 nucleotides match TRBD2. Input material: blood. The TCR was taken from a woman in her twenties or thirties in good health. For the CDR3, the DNA is TGTGCCAGCAGTCGACTAGCGGGTGCGGGCTACGAGCAGTACTTC. This gives the protein CASSRLAGAGYEQYF.